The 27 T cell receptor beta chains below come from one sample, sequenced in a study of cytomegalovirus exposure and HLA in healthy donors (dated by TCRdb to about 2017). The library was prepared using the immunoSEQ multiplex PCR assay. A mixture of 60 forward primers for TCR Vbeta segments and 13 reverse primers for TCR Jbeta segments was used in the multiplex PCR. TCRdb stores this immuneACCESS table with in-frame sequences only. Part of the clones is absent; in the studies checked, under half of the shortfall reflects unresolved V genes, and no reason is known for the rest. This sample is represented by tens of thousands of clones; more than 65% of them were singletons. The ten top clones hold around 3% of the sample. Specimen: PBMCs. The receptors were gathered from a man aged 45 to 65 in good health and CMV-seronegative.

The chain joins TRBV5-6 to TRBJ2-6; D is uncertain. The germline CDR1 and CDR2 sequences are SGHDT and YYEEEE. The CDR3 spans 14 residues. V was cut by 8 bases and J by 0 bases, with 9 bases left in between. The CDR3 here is CASTRGSGANVLTF. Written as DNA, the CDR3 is TGTGCCAGTACCCGCGGCTCTGGGGCCAACGTCCTGACTTTC.

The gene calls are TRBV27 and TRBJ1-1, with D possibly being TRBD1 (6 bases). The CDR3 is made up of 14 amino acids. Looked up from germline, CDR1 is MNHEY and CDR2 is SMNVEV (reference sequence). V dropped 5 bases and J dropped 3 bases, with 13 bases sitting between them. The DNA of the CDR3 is TGTGCCAGCAGTGACAGGTTAAGGGACACTGAAGCTTTCTTT. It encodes CASSDRLRDTEAFF.

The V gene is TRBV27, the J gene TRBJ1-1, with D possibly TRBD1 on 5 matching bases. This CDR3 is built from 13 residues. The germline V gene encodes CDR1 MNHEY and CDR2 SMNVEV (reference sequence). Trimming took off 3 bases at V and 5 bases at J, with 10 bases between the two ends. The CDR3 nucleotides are TGTGCCAGCAGTTTCAGGGCTCGGACTGAAGCTTTCTTT. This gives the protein CASSFRARTEAFF.

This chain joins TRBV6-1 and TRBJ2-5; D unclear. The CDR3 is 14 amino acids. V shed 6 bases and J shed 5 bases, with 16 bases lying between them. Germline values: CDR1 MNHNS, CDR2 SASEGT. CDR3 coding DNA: TGTGCCAGCAGCCCTGTACCGTTCGGGGAGACCCAGTACTTC. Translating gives CASSPVPFGETQYF.

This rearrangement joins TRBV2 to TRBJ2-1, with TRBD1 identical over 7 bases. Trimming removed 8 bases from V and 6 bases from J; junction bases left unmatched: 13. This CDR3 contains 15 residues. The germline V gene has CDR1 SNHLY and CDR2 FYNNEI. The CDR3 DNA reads TGTGCCAGCCGACTGACCCTGACAGGGCGCAATGAGCAGTTCTTC. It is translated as CASRLTLTGRNEQFF.

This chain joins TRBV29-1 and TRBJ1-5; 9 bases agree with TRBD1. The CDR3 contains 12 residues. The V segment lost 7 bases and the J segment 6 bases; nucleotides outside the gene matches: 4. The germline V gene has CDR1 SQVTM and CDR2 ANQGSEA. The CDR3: CSEGQGCQPQHF. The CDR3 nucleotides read TGCAGCGAGGGACAGGGTTGTCAGCCCCAGCATTTT.

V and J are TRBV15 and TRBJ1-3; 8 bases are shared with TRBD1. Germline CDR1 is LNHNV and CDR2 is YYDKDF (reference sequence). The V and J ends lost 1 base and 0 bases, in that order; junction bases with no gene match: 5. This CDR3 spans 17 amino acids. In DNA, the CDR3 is TGTGCCACCAGCAGAGTAAGGACAGGGAGCTCTGGAAACACCATATATTTT. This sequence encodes CATSRVRTGSSGNTIYF.

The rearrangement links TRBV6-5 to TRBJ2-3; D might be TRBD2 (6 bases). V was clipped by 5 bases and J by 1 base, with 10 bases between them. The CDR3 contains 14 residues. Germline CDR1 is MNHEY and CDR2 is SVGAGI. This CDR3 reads CASSPGDGTDTQYF. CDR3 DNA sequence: TGTGCCAGCAGTCCGGGGGACGGCACAGATACGCAGTATTTT.

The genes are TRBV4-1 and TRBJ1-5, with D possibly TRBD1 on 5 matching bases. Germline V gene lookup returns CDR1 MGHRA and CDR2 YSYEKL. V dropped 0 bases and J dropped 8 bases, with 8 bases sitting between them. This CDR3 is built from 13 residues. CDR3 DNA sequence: TGCGCCAGCAGCCAAGAAGGGGCTGAGCCCCAGCATTTT. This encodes CASSQEGAEPQHF.

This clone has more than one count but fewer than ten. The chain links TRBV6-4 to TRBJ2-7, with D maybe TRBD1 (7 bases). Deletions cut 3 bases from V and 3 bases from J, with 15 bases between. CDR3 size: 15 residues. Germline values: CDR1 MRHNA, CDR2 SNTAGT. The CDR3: CASSEKEGQHYEQYF. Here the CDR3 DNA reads TGTGCCAGCAGTGAAAAGGAGGGACAGCACTACGAGCAGTACTTC.

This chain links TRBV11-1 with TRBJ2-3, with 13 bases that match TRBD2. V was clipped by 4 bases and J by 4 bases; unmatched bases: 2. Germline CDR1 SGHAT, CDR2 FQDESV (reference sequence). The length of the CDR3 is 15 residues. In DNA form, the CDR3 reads TGTGCCAGCAGCTCTGGGACTAGCGGGGCAGATACGCAGTATTTT. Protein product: CASSSGTSGADTQYF.

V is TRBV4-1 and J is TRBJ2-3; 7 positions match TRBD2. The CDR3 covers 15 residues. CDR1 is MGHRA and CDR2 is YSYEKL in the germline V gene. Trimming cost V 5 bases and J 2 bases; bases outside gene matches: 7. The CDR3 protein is CASSGRDAHTDTQYF. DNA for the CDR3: TGCGCCAGCAGCGGGAGGGACGCCCACACAGATACGCAGTATTTT.

The CDR3 here is CASSFSTRTGGELFF. As DNA, the CDR3 is TGTGCCAGCAGTTTTTCGACTAGGACGGGCGGGGAGCTGTTTTTT. This rearrangement joins TRBV2 to TRBJ2-2; the D gene is possibly TRBD2 (6 bases). Deletions cut 5 bases from V and 7 bases from J, with 17 bases between. CDR1 is SNHLY and CDR2 is FYNNEI in the germline V gene. This CDR3 is 15 amino acids long. Supplemented by reference TRBV2 and TRBJ2-2, the full variable domain reads EPEVTQTPSHQVTQMGQEVILRCVPISNHLYFYWYRQILGQKVEFLVSFYNNEISEKSEIFDDQFSVERPDGSNFTLKIRSTKLEDSAMYFCASSFSTRTGGELFFGEGSRLTVL.

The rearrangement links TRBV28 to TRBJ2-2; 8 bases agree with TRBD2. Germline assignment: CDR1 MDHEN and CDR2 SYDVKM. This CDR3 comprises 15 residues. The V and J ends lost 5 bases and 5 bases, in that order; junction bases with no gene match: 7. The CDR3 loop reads CASSRTGTRTGELFF. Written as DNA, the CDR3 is TGTGCCAGCAGTCGGACCGGGACTAGGACCGGGGAGCTGTTTTTT.

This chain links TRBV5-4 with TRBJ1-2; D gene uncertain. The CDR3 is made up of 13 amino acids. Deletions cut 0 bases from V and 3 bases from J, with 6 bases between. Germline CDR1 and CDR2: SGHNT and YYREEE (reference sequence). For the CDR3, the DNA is TGTGCCAGCAGCTTGGACAGCTACTATGGCTACACCTTC. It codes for CASSLDSYYGYTF.

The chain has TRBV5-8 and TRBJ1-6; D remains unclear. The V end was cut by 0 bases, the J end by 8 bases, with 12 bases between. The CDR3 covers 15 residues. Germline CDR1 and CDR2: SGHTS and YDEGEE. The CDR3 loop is CASSLAATVYSPLHF. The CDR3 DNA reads TGTGCCAGCAGCTTGGCCGCAACGGTATATTCACCCCTCCACTTT. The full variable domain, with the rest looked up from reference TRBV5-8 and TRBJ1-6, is EAGVTQSPTHLIKTRGQQATLRCSPISGHTSVYWYQQALGLGLQFLLWYDEGEERNRGNFPPRFSGRQFPNYSSELNVNALELEDSALYLCASSLAATVYSPLHFGNGTRLTVT.

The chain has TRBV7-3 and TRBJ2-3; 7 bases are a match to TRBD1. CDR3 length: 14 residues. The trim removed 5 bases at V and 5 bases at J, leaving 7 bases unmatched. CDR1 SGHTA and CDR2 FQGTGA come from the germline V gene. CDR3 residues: CASSPKRGRDTQYF. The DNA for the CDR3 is TGTGCCAGCAGCCCCAAGAGGGGGCGAGATACGCAGTATTTT.

CDR3 DNA: TGTGCCAGCAGCGCGACAGGGGGCCTCGGGGAGCTGTTTTTT. Residues: CASSATGGLGELFF. The chain is built from TRBV9 and TRBJ2-2; TRBD1 aligns across 10 bases. J was trimmed by 7 bases and V by 3 bases; bases with no gene match: 3. The germline gives CDR1 SGDLS, CDR2 YYNGEE. This CDR3 has 14 residues.

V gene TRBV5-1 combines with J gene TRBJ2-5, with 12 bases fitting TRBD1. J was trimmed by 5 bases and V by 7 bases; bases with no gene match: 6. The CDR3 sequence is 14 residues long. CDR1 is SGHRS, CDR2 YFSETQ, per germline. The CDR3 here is CASGTGGLRETQYF. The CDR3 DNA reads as TGCGCCAGCGGGACAGGGGGCCTTCGGGAGACCCAGTACTTC.

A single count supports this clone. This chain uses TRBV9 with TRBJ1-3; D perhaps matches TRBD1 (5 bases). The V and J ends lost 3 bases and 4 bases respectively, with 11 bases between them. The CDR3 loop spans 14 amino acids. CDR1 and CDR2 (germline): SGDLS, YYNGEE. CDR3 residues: CASSARRGGNTIYF. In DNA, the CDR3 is TGTGCCAGCAGCGCCCGGAGGGGAGGAAACACCATATATTTT.

This CDR3 reads CASSQSGTGSSTDTQYF. The CDR3, as DNA: TGCGCCAGCAGTCAATCTGGGACAGGGTCTAGCACAGATACGCAGTATTTT. The chain carries TRBV23-1 and TRBJ2-3; 9 bases are shared with TRBD1. TRBV23-1 is recorded as an ORF, its role being uncertain. There are 17 residues in the CDR3. V was pared by 0 bases and J by 0 bases, with 4 bases of the junction left unmatched.

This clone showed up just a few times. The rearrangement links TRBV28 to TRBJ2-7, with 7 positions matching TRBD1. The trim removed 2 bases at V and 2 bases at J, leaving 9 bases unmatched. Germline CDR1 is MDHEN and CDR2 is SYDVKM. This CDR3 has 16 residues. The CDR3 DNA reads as TGTGCCAGCAGTTTAGTCGGGGCAGGGGGTCCCTACGAGCAGTACTTC. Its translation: CASSLVGAGGPYEQYF.

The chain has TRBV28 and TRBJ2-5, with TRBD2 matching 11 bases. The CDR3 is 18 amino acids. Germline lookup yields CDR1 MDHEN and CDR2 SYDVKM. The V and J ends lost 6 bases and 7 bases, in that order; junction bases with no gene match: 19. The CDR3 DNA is TGTGCCAGCAGCCGCGCGGCTAGCGGGAGGACACCGGTCGGGACCCAGTACTTC. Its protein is CASSRAASGRTPVGTQYF.

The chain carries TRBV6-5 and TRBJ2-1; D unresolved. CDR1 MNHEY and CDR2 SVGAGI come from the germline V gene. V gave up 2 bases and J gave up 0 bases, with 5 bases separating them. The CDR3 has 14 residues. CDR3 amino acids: CASSYGSSYNEQFF. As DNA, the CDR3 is TGTGCCAGCAGTTACGGCAGCTCCTACAATGAGCAGTTCTTC.

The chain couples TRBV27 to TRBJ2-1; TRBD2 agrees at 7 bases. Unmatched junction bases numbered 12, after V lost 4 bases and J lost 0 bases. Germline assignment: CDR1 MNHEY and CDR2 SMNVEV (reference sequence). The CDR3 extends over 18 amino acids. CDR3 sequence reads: CASSSPLGGSGSYNEQFF. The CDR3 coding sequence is TGTGCCAGCAGTTCCCCCCTCGGCGGGAGTGGCTCCTACAATGAGCAGTTCTTC.

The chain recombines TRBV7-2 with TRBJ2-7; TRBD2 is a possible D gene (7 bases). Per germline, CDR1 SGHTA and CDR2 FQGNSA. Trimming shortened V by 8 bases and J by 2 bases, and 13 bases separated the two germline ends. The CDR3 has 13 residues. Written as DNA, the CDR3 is TGTGCCAGCGGGAGGGGGGATGCCTACGAGCAGTACTTC. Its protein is CASGRGDAYEQYF.

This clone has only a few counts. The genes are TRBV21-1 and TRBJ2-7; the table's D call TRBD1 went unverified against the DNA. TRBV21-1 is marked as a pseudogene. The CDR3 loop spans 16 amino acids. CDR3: CASSNPLWGQAAEQYF. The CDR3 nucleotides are TGTGCCAGCAGCAACCCCCTTTGGGGACAGGCCGCCGAGCAGTACTTC.